The T cell receptor beta chain under discussion was sequenced for a study of blood T cell repertoires in COVID-19. Across the whole study: The United States, Italy and Spain provided the acute and convalescent COVID-19 samples. T cells, B-cell-depleted T cells, or PBMCs provided the cDNA or gDNA that served as material.

The authors' processing: Scientists estimated how many nucleated cells there were by amplifying reference gene primers. This table comes from immunoSEQ multiplex PCR, and its TCRdb copy is limited to in-frame clones, with some not included. The D gene and trimming were derived from the DNA, and the V and J assignments and clone size from that table. The sample gives some 83,000 clones, roughly nine tenths of which show up once; over 15% is in the top ten. The length of the CDR3 is 14 residues. J was trimmed by 5 bases and V by 2 bases; bases with no gene match: 4. Germline V gives CDR1 SGHTS, CDR2 YDEGEE.

The specimen sequenced was peripheral blood. The chain recombines TRBV5-8 with TRBJ2-1; 7 nucleotides line up with TRBD2. The sequence came from an elderly man in a cohort sampled during active COVID-19. DNA of the CDR3: TGTGCCAGCAGCTTAAGGGGAGGGGACAATGAGCAGTTCTTC. It translates to CASSLRGGDNEQFF.